Listed below are T cell receptor beta chains from one sample, sequenced in a study of blood T cell repertoires in COVID-19. The data were produced by immunoSEQ multiplex PCR, yet TCRdb's version contains in-frame clones alone and is incomplete. Of roughly 290,000 clones in the sample, roughly 80% were seen once. Source material: peripheral blood. These TCRs come from a woman aged 45-65 years with active or convalescent COVID-19. Each CDR3 is given with its conserved first and last residue. A D gene is named only where the DNA matches it firmly. A row's size may be missing; if present it is once, few, many or a size class.

v_call	j_call	d_call	clone_size	cdr3_aa	cdr3_nt
TRBV5-6	TRBJ1-6	-	-	CASSQAYSPLHF	TGTGCCAGCAGCCAAGCCTATTCACCCCTCCACTTT
TRBV10-3	TRBJ1-2	-	-	CAISESRGRSNYGYTF	TGTGCCATCAGTGAGTCAAGAGGGCGGTCTAACTATGGCTACACCTTC
TRBV6-5	TRBJ1-5	-	-	CASSIPTVSNQPQHF	TGTGCCAGCAGTATCCCGACAGTTAGCAATCAGCCCCAGCATTTT
TRBV28	TRBJ1-2	TRBD1	-	CASSHGQGAYYGYTF	TGTGCCAGCAGTCATGGACAGGGGGCTTACTATGGCTACACCTTC
TRBV30	TRBJ2-7	-	once	CAWSGGAYEQYF	TGTGCCTGGAGCGGAGGGGCCTACGAGCAGTACTTC
TRBV7-9	TRBJ2-2	TRBD1	-	CASSLEPRTGSTGELFF	TGTGCCAGCAGCTTAGAGCCCAGGACAGGGAGCACCGGGGAGCTGTTTTTT
TRBV5-1	TRBJ2-7	-	-	CASSLGDSRREQYF	TGCGCCAGCAGCTTGGGGGACTCGAGGAGGGAGCAGTACTTC
TRBV7-3	TRBJ1-1	-	-	CASSLQGFGSTEAFF	TGTGCCAGCAGCTTACAGGGATTTGGGTCCACTGAAGCTTTCTTT
TRBV10-3	TRBJ1-1	-	-	CAISGAGGVEAFF	TGTGCCATCAGTGGGGCGGGAGGGGTTGAAGCTTTCTTT
TRBV18	TRBJ1-1	-	once	CASSPKTVNTEAFF	TGTGCCAGCTCACCTAAGACAGTGAACACTGAAGCTTTCTTT
TRBV2	TRBJ2-3	TRBD2	-	CASSDLASGFRGQYF	TGTGCCAGCAGTGATCTGGCTAGCGGGTTTCGGGGGCAGTATTTT
TRBV27	TRBJ2-5	-	once	CASSGSQETQYF	TGTGCCAGCAGCGGGTCCCAAGAGACCCAGTACTTC
TRBV7-2	TRBJ1-5	TRBD1	few	CASSYGQGINQPQHF	TGTGCCAGCAGCTACGGACAGGGGATAAATCAGCCCCAGCATTTT
TRBV2	TRBJ2-3	-	-	CASRQTSTDTQYF	TGTGCCAGCAGGCAGACTAGCACAGATACGCAGTATTTT
TRBV25-1	TRBJ1-1	-	-	CASSESGYTEAFF	TGTGCCAGCAGTGAATCCGGGTACACTGAAGCTTTCTTT
TRBV28	TRBJ1-1	-	-	CASSLSLGLTNTEAFF	TGTGCCAGCAGTTTATCCCTGGGACTGACGAACACTGAAGCTTTCTTT
TRBV7-9	TRBJ1-1	-	-	CASSSPMGGRNTEAFF	TGTGCCAGCAGCTCCCCTATGGGGGGAAGGAACACTGAAGCTTTCTTT
TRBV6-6	TRBJ2-6	TRBD2	-	CASSGTSGSGANVLTF	TGTGCCAGCAGCGGGACTAGCGGCTCTGGGGCCAACGTCCTGACTTTC
TRBV7-8	TRBJ1-2	-	-	CASSPRQGPDGYTF	TGTGCCAGCAGCCCTCGTCAGGGGCCGGATGGCTACACCTTC
TRBV5-5	TRBJ2-2	-	-	CASTLDGRNAGELFF	TGTGCCAGCACCCTGGATGGGAGGAACGCCGGGGAGCTGTTTTTT
TRBV6-1	TRBJ2-3	TRBD1	-	CASSEAAGGSDTQYF	TGTGCCAGCAGTGAAGCGGCAGGGGGCTCAGATACGCAGTATTTT
TRBV12-5	TRBJ1-3	TRBD1	-	CAPLPRDRGSSGNTIYF	TGTGCCCCCCTACCCCGGGACAGGGGAAGCTCTGGAAACACCATATATTTT
TRBV5-6	TRBJ2-1	-	-	CASSLERSSYNEQFF	TGTGCCAGCAGCTTGGAGCGGAGCTCCTACAATGAGCAGTTCTTC
TRBV5-1	TRBJ1-4	-	few	CASSLRTAATNEKLFF	TGCGCCAGCAGCCTCCGGACAGCAGCAACTAATGAAAAACTGTTTTTT
TRBV6-6	TRBJ2-1	-	-	CASRSSADNEQFF	TGTGCCAGCAGGTCTAGCGCCGACAATGAGCAGTTCTTC
TRBV5-4	TRBJ2-1	TRBD2	-	CASSRTSGGYNEQFF	TGTGCCAGCAGCCGGACTAGCGGGGGGTACAATGAGCAGTTCTTC
TRBV15	TRBJ2-2	-	-	CATSRDQVAGELFF	TGTGCCACCAGCAGAGATCAGGTGGCCGGGGAGCTGTTTTTT
TRBV5-1	TRBJ2-1	TRBD2	-	CASSRGLAGPYNEQFF	TGCGCCAGCAGCCGGGGACTAGCGGGACCCTACAATGAGCAGTTCTTC
TRBV2	TRBJ2-5	-	-	CASRGLRKETQYF	TGTGCCAGCAGAGGCCTGAGGAAAGAGACCCAGTACTTC
TRBV18	TRBJ2-1	TRBD1	-	CASSSQGQGQNEQFF	TGTGCCAGCTCTTCCCAAGGACAGGGGCAAAATGAGCAGTTCTTC
TRBV10-3	TRBJ1-2	-	-	CAIAPSEARFSGYTF	TGTGCCATCGCGCCCAGTGAGGCCCGGTTTAGTGGCTACACCTTC
TRBV18	TRBJ2-7	TRBD2	-	CASSPTGTSGIGPYEQYF	TGTGCCAGCTCACCAACCGGGACTAGCGGGATTGGACCCTACGAGCAGTACTTC
TRBV10-3	TRBJ2-1	TRBD2	-	CATHTSGSIREQFF	TGTGCCACTCATACTAGCGGGAGTATCCGTGAGCAGTTCTTC
TRBV30	TRBJ2-5	TRBD1	-	CAWSGDRGETQYF	TGTGCCTGGAGTGGTGACAGGGGAGAGACCCAGTACTTC
TRBV2	TRBJ1-1	-	-	CASSVVPNTEAFF	TGTGCCAGCAGTGTAGTACCAAATACTGAAGCTTTCTTT
TRBV7-3	TRBJ2-3	-	-	CASSFGDTQYF	TGTGCCAGCAGCTTCGGGGATACGCAGTATTTT